Shown below are 30 T cell receptor beta chains from a single sample sequenced in a study of blood T cell repertoires in COVID-19. Profiling relied on immunoSEQ multiplex PCR, and the TCRdb table lists in-frame clones only, not all of them. Of 130,000 or so clones in the sample, around nine tenths were seen once. What was sequenced was peripheral blood. These receptors were obtained from a man in his fifties or sixties with acute or convalescent COVID-19.

The rearrangement joins TRBV7-9 to TRBJ1-2; 11 bases match TRBD1. The J segment lost 4 bases and the V segment lost 0 bases, leaving 1 base of the junction unmatched. This CDR3 comprises 15 residues. Germline CDR1 reads SEHNR; CDR2 reads FQNEAQ (reference sequence). The CDR3 DNA reads as TGTGCCAGCAGCTTAGCAGGGACAGGGGGCTATGGCTACACCTTC. This gives the protein CASSLAGTGGYGYTF.

The V call is TRBV19, the J call TRBJ1-2, with TRBD1 identical over 7 bases. In germline, CDR1 is LNHDA, CDR2 SQIVND (reference sequence). Trimming removed 5 bases from V and 2 bases from J; junction bases left unmatched: 14. The CDR3 is 17 amino acids. CDR3 in amino acids: CASSGSRDSLANYGYTF. The CDR3 region has the DNA TGTGCCAGTAGTGGGTCCCGGGACAGTCTTGCCAACTATGGCTACACCTTC.

The V and J genes are TRBV6-2 or TRBV6-3 and TRBJ1-1, with a tentative D call TRBD1 (5 bases). The CDR3 is made up of 16 amino acids. Looked up from germline, CDR1 is MNHEY and CDR2 is SVGEGT. V lost 3 bases and J 0 bases, leaving 14 bases between the germline ends. CDR3 in amino acids: CASSYTGRPVNTEAFF. CDR3 coding DNA: TGTGCCAGCAGTTATACAGGCCGCCCCGTGAACACTGAAGCTTTCTTT.

The V call is TRBV5-1, the J call TRBJ1-3; D is unclear. The CDR3 sequence is 17 residues long. CDR1 is SGHRS, CDR2 YFSETQ, per germline. V lost 2 bases to trimming and J lost 2 bases, with 17 bases between them. CDR3 DNA: TGCGCCAGCAGCTTCAACCGAGTTAGCGGGCCTGGAAACACCATATATTTT. The encoded protein is CASSFNRVSGPGNTIYF.

This sequence joins TRBV9 and TRBJ2-7; 11 bases are shared with TRBD2. J gave up 0 bases and V 4 bases, and 6 bases lay outside the gene matches. Germline CDR1 SGDLS, CDR2 YYNGEE. This CDR3 has 16 residues. The chain's CDR3 is CASSPGLAVSSYEQYF. For the CDR3, the DNA is TGTGCCAGCAGCCCGGGACTAGCGGTAAGCTCCTACGAGCAGTACTTC.

This clone was seen a single time. The chain uses TRBV7-6 and TRBJ2-1; 10 bases line up with TRBD2. This CDR3 region has 19 residues. Trimming took 4 bases from V and 2 from J; bases not matched to a gene: 14. Germline V gives CDR1 SGHVS, CDR2 FNYEAQ. CDR3 nucleotide sequence: TGTGCCAGCAGCTCCCCCCCCAGCGGGAGGGCCACTGCCTACAATGAGCAGTTCTTC. This encodes CASSSPPSGRATAYNEQFF.

The gene calls are TRBV6-6 and TRBJ1-2, with D maybe TRBD1 (5 bases). V lost 0 bases and J lost 3, with 8 bases in between. Germline CDR1 reads MNHNY; CDR2 reads SVGAGI (reference sequence). The CDR3 has 14 amino acids. The CDR3 reads CASSYSVTDYGYTF. The DNA of the CDR3 is TGTGCCAGCAGTTACTCGGTGACAGACTATGGCTACACCTTC.

The chain's CDR3 is CASSPIPGLHYEQYF. In nucleotides, the CDR3 is TGTGCCAGCAGCCCGATACCAGGCCTCCACTACGAGCAGTACTTC. This sequence joins TRBV11-3 and TRBJ2-7, with D unclear. Germline CDR1 and CDR2: SGHNT and YENEEA. The CDR3 runs 15 residues. V was trimmed by 5 bases and J by 3 bases, leaving 17 bases between them.

CDR3: CASSLASRDYGYTF. CDR3 in DNA: TGTGCCAGCAGCTTAGCGTCCCGGGACTATGGCTACACCTTC. The rearrangement uses TRBV7-8 and TRBJ1-2; D is uncertain. CDR3 size: 14 residues. Trimming left V 0 bases short and J 3 bases short, with 8 bases between. Germline CDR1 is SGHVS and CDR2 is FQNEAQ. The complete variable domain, with remaining parts taken from reference TRBV7-8 and TRBJ1-2, reads GAGVSQSPRYKVAKRGQDVALRCDPISGHVSLFWYQQALGQGPEFLTYFQNEAQLDKSGLPSDRFFAERPEGSVSTLKIQRTQQEDSAVYLCASSLASRDYGYTFGSGTRLTVV.

The genes are TRBV10-2 and TRBJ1-6, with 8 bases aligning to TRBD1. The junction had 16 bases not matched to a gene; V was cut back by 3 bases and J by 6 bases. Germline V lookup: CDR1 WSHSY, CDR2 SAAADI. The CDR3 consists of 19 residues. CDR3 amino acids: CASSDPRGGRTGLNSPLHF. The CDR3 coding sequence is TGCGCCAGCAGTGATCCCCGCGGCGGACGGACAGGGCTTAATTCACCCCTCCACTTT.

This clone showed up just a few times. Relative to the germline gene, one junction end is altered; a read error may explain this. The chain combines TRBV6-5 with TRBJ2-7; TRBD2 matches 13 bases. The CDR3 has 13 residues. CDR1 MNHEY and CDR2 SVGAGI come from the germline V gene. The CDR3 reads CASSYGTSGIKIF. The CDR3 bases are TGTGCCAGCAGTTACGGGACTAGCGGGATCAAAATCTTC.

CDR3 sequence (DNA): TGCGCCAGCAGCTTGGTAGGGGGGGTTACTAATGAAAAACTGTTTTTT. It codes for CASSLVGGVTNEKLFF. The genes are TRBV5-1 and TRBJ1-4, with D possibly being TRBD1 (6 bases). Germline CDR1 reads SGHRS; CDR2 reads YFSETQ. The CDR3 extends over 16 amino acids. V was pared by 0 bases and J by 2 bases, with 11 bases between.

The CDR3 sequence is CATSSHTYREGMVRGYTF. The CDR3 nucleotides are TGTGCCACCAGCAGTCACACGTACAGGGAGGGAATGGTTCGCGGCTACACCTTC. V gene TRBV15 combines with J gene TRBJ1-2; D possibly corresponds to TRBD1 (6 bases). The CDR3 totals 18 residues. V lost 3 bases, J lost 8 bases, and 28 bases lay in between. Germline loops: CDR1 LNHNV, CDR2 YYDKDF (reference sequence).

The count of this clone is one. This sequence joins TRBV6-6 and TRBJ2-2, with 11 nucleotides matching TRBD2. In germline, CDR1 is MNHNY, CDR2 SVGAGI (reference sequence). V trimming: 6 bases; J trimming: 4 bases; junction bases outside the gene matches: 1. The CDR3 spans 14 residues. The CDR3 protein is CASRLAGGTGELFF. In nucleotides, the CDR3 is TGTGCCAGCAGGCTAGCGGGAGGCACCGGGGAGCTGTTTTTT.

The genes are TRBV19 and TRBJ2-2; 9 bases fit TRBD1. With 8 bases clipped from V and 6 bases from J, the junction kept 13 bases outside the gene matches. The CDR3 has 16 amino acids. Germline V gene lookup returns CDR1 LNHDA and CDR2 SQIVND (reference sequence). The DNA for the CDR3 is TGTGCCAGTCAGGGACAGGGTTTCCAATCCCCCGGGGAGCTGTTTTTT. Its translation is CASQGQGFQSPGELFF.

The genes are TRBV7-7 and TRBJ2-3, with 7 bases that match TRBD1. Germline V gives CDR1 SSHAT, CDR2 FNYEAQ (reference sequence). The CDR3 is 13 residues long. The V gene end was trimmed by 4 bases and the J gene end by 8 bases; junction bases not matched to a gene: 6. CDR3 sequence reads: CASSSTGEGTQYF. The CDR3 region has the DNA TGTGCCAGCAGCTCCACAGGGGAAGGTACGCAGTATTTT.

This chain joins TRBV18 and TRBJ2-5, with 8 bases fitting TRBD1. This CDR3 spans 18 amino acids. V shed 5 bases and J 2 bases; nucleotides not matched to a gene: 16. Germline loops: CDR1 KGHSH, CDR2 LQKENI. The CDR3 sequence: CASSSRSQGAAGQETQYF. CDR3 bases: TGTGCCAGCTCATCACGGAGCCAGGGGGCAGCGGGTCAAGAGACCCAGTACTTC.

The chain joins TRBV7-9 to TRBJ1-2, with D perhaps matching TRBD1 (5 bases). CDR1 SEHNR and CDR2 FQNEAQ come from the germline V gene (reference sequence). Deletions cut 3 bases from V and 1 base from J, with 12 bases between. The length of the CDR3 is 15 residues. The CDR3 region is CASSLSGQNNYGYTF. CDR3 nucleotides: TGTGCCAGCAGCTTGTCCGGACAAAATAACTATGGCTACACCTTC.

CDR3 loop: CASSEQQQETQYF. The CDR3 DNA is TGTGCCAGCAGTGAACAACAGCAAGAGACCCAGTACTTC. This chain joins TRBV6-1 and TRBJ2-5, with D unresolved. CDR3 length: 13 residues. V was clipped by 2 bases and J by 2 bases, with 6 bases between them. In germline, CDR1 is MNHNS, CDR2 SASEGT.

In this sample, this clone turned up once. The genes are TRBV5-1 and TRBJ1-5; TRBD1 might be the D (6 bases). Germline V lookup: CDR1 SGHRS, CDR2 YFSETQ. CDR3 length: 14 amino acids. The ends were cut back, 0 bases at V and 8 bases at J, with 12 bases in the middle. The CDR3 spells CASSLGTAKEPQHF. For the CDR3, the DNA is TGCGCCAGCAGCTTGGGGACAGCCAAGGAGCCCCAGCATTTT.

This rearrangement joins TRBV10-2 to TRBJ2-7, with TRBD1 matching 7 bases. The CDR3 spans 13 residues. Germline loops: CDR1 WSHSY, CDR2 SAAADI. After removal of 5 bases from V and 5 bases from J, the junction contained 6 bases not matched to a gene. The CDR3 DNA sequence: TGCGCCAGCAGTAAAAGACAGGGTCACGAGCAGTACTTC. It encodes CASSKRQGHEQYF.

The V and J genes are TRBV6-1 and TRBJ1-1, with 7 bases fitting TRBD1. The J segment lost 0 bases and the V segment lost 3 bases, leaving 1 base of the junction unmatched. This CDR3 spans 14 amino acids. The germline gives CDR1 MNHNS, CDR2 SASEGT. CDR3 sequence: CASSEDRLNTEAFF. In DNA, the CDR3 is TGTGCCAGCAGTGAGGACAGGTTGAACACTGAAGCTTTCTTT.

V usage is TRBV6-5 and J usage is TRBJ2-5, with 7 bases identical to TRBD1. CDR1 and CDR2 (germline): MNHEY, SVGAGI. CDR3 length: 12 residues. J lost 7 bases, V lost 8 bases, and 7 bases had no gene match. The CDR3 region is CASRNGDRTQYF. DNA for the CDR3: TGTGCCAGCCGCAATGGGGACAGGACCCAGTACTTC.

The gene calls are TRBV5-1 and TRBJ1-1, with 7 positions matching TRBD1. Trimming at V came to 2 bases and at J to 1 base, leaving 5 bases not matched to a gene. The germline gives CDR1 SGHRS, CDR2 YFSETQ. The CDR3 is 15 residues long. DNA for the CDR3: TGCGCCAGCAGCTTTACAGGGGCCCAGAACACTGAAGCTTTCTTT. It encodes CASSFTGAQNTEAFF.

V and J are TRBV2 and TRBJ1-4; tentative D call: TRBD1 (6 bases). Trimming took off 5 bases at V and 7 bases at J, with 14 bases between the two ends. Germline V gene sequence: CDR1 SNHLY, CDR2 FYNNEI. CDR3 length equals 14 residues. The CDR3 here is CASSSGESVEKLFF. CDR3 bases: TGTGCCAGCAGTTCAGGGGAATCGGTTGAAAAACTGTTTTTT.

The rearrangement uses TRBV2 and TRBJ1-1; D gene unclear. Germline assignment: CDR1 SNHLY and CDR2 FYNNEI. This CDR3 region has 15 residues. V was pared by 5 bases and J by 2 bases, with 15 bases between. The CDR3 region has the DNA TGTGCCAGCAGTCCTATCGGAGGTCGAAACACTGAAGCTTTCTTT. This encodes CASSPIGGRNTEAFF.

This clone has just a few counts. Other DNA sequences from this sample encode an identical CDR3 as well. The chain joins TRBV14 to TRBJ1-3; no firm D call. CDR1 is SGHDN, CDR2 FVKESK, per germline. V gave up 1 base and J gave up 0 bases, with 7 bases separating them. The CDR3 totals 15 residues. The CDR3 protein is CASSQVRSSGNTIYF. The CDR3 region has the DNA TGTGCCAGCAGCCAAGTGCGGAGCTCTGGAAACACCATATATTTT. Full variable domain (missing parts from reference TRBV14 and TRBJ1-3): EAGVTQFPSHSVIEKGQTVTLRCDPISGHDNLYWYRRVMGKEIKFLLHFVKESKQDESGMPNNRFLAERTGGTYSTLKVQPAELEDSGVYFCASSQVRSSGNTIYFGEGSWLTVV.

The chain employs TRBV10-1 and TRBJ1-1; D ambiguous. CDR3 size: 14 residues. Trimming removed 5 bases at V and 1 base at J, with 11 bases between. Germline CDR1 reads WNHNN; CDR2 reads SYGVQD (reference sequence). The CDR3 loop reads CASSSVRGNTEAFF. CDR3 nucleotides: TGCGCCAGCAGTTCAGTTCGGGGGAACACTGAAGCTTTCTTT.

The chain links TRBV18 to TRBJ1-1, with D tentatively TRBD1 (5 bases). Germline loops: CDR1 KGHSH, CDR2 LQKENI. Deletions cut 3 bases from V and 4 bases from J, with 12 bases between. This CDR3 comprises 14 residues. The CDR3 here is CASSPHGGVTEAFF. CDR3 bases: TGTGCCAGCTCACCTCACGGGGGGGTCACTGAAGCTTTCTTT.

The sample holds one count of this clone. V and J are TRBV11-3 and TRBJ2-1, with 8 bases matching TRBD2. The length of the CDR3 is 13 residues. After removal of 6 bases from V and 9 bases from J, the junction contained 7 bases not matched to a gene. Per the germline V gene, CDR1 is SGHNT and CDR2 is YENEEA. CDR3 nucleotides: TGTGCCAGCAGACTACCCGGGACTAGTGAGCAGTTCTTC. Its translation is CASRLPGTSEQFF.